What follows are 16 T cell receptor beta chains derived from one specimen sequenced in a study of post-analysis software for immune sequencing data. Findings and caveats of the study: Elevated frequency relative to controls characterized 4 or 5 TRBV segments in patients, TRBV5-6, TRBV5-1 and TRBV20-1 among them.

Prepared TCR beta cDNA libraries contained unique molecular identifiers. Each CDR3 protein gets one entry after TCRdb re-called the PCR reads with MiXCR. The sample has hundreds of thousands of distinct CDR3 sequences; less than 45% are singletons. These receptors' antigens are unknown. The sample was blood. The receptors stem from a girl between 10 and 17 years old with multiple sclerosis.

The chain employs TRBV7-8 and TRBJ2-1, with 8 nucleotides matching TRBD2. Germline values: CDR1 SGHVS, CDR2 FQNEAQ. The CDR3 is made up of 16 amino acids. V was clipped by 2 bases and J by 3 bases; unmatched bases: 6. CDR3 amino acids: CASSLIASGSYNEQFF. In DNA, the CDR3 is TGTGCCAGCAGCTTAATCGCGAGCGGGAGCTACAATGAGCAGTTCTTC.

The genes are TRBV28 and TRBJ1-2, with 8 positions matching TRBD1. The V segment lost 3 bases and the J segment 2 bases; nucleotides outside the gene matches: 5. The CDR3 runs 15 residues. CDR1 and CDR2 (germline): MDHEN, SYDVKM. CDR3 DNA: TGTGCCAGCAGTTTCGGGTCAGGGGGCAACTATGGCTACACCTTC. It codes for CASSFGSGGNYGYTF.

The V call is TRBV28, the J call TRBJ2-1, with TRBD1 matching 9 bases. The CDR3 runs to 12 residues. Trimming cost V 5 bases and J 8 bases; bases outside gene matches: 1. The germline gives CDR1 MDHEN, CDR2 SYDVKM. CDR3 in amino acids: CASSTGGHEQFF. CDR3 nucleotide sequence: TGTGCCAGCAGTACAGGGGGCCATGAGCAGTTCTTC.

Only a few counts were recorded for this clonotype. The chain has TRBV12-3 or TRBV12-4 and TRBJ1-2; D not certain. The V end was cut by 3 bases, the J end by 7 bases, with 9 bases between. The CDR3 covers 12 residues. Written as DNA, the CDR3 is TGTGCCAGCAGTTTTTATATTGTTGGCTACACCTTC. It translates to CASSFYIVGYTF.

This clonotype was observed a few times. This sequence joins TRBV20-1 and TRBJ2-7, with TRBD2 as a possible D gene (5 bases). CDR3 length equals 14 residues. Germline lookup yields CDR1 DFQATT and CDR2 SNEGSKA (reference sequence). Deletions cut 5 bases from V and 1 base from J, with 15 bases between. CDR3 in DNA: TGCAGTGCTCAGAGCGGAGAAGGTTCCTACGAGCAGTACTTC. This sequence encodes CSAQSGEGSYEQYF.

V gene TRBV29-1 combines with J gene TRBJ1-2; D may be TRBD1 (6 bases). CDR3 length equals 13 residues. V was shortened by 0 bases and J by 8 bases, with 13 bases between the two germline ends. Germline V gene sequence: CDR1 SQVTM, CDR2 ANQGSEA. CDR3 coding DNA: TGCAGCGTTGAAGATCTTAAAGGGGGGGGCTACACCTTC. Amino acids: CSVEDLKGGGYTF.

In its sample, this clonotype was seen a few times. The J gene is TRBJ2-1, the V gene TRBV12-3 or TRBV12-4, with 11 bases fitting TRBD1. The CDR3 length is 18 residues. The V segment lost 3 bases and the J segment 4 bases; nucleotides outside the gene matches: 11. CDR3 sequence: CASSFRAPGQGDYNEQFF. DNA for the CDR3: TGTGCCAGCAGTTTTAGGGCCCCGGGACAGGGGGATTACAATGAGCAGTTCTTC.

Notes on this clonotype: At one boundary the junction diverges from the germline segment, which might be a read error. This chain connects TRBV3-1 to TRBJ1-2, with D uncertain. From germline, CDR1 is LGHDT and CDR2 YNNKEL (reference sequence). The CDR3 covers 15 residues. DNA of the CDR3: TGTGCCAGCAGCCAAGACGTGGAAGGGTCCTATGGCTGCACCTTC. Its translation: CASSQDVEGSYGCTF.

The rearrangement uses TRBV20-1 and TRBJ2-5; D call uncertain. Trimming stripped 3 bases from V and 0 bases from J, with 11 bases between. The CDR3 contains 14 residues. Germline V CDR1 and CDR2: DFQATT, SNEGSKA (reference sequence). CDR3 nucleotides: TGCAGTGCTAGGGCTGATCTCTACCAAGAGACCCAGTACTTC. Translation gives CSARADLYQETQYF.

In regard to this clonotype: This may come from a read error, since a much larger clone is one base off. V gene TRBV5-1 combines with J gene TRBJ2-1; D may correspond to TRBD1 or TRBD2 (5 bases each). The CDR3 is 14 residues long. V shed 7 bases and J shed 8 bases, with 19 bases lying between them. Germline values: CDR1 SGHRS, CDR2 YFSETQ. The CDR3 DNA is TGCGCCAGCCGTCTTTGGGGGAATAGAGATGAGCAGTTCTTC. Translated: CASRLWGNRDEQFF.

The chain combines TRBV5-1 with TRBJ2-7; 7 positions agree with TRBD1. The CDR3 extends over 15 amino acids. Trimming cost V 1 base and J 5 bases; bases outside gene matches: 9. Germline CDR1 reads SGHRS; CDR2 reads YFSETQ. The CDR3 loop is CASSLIGGLWDEQYF. The CDR3 coding sequence is TGCGCCAGCAGCTTGATAGGGGGCCTCTGGGACGAGCAGTACTTC.

This clonotype was picked up a small number of times. The chain combines TRBV5-1 with TRBJ2-5, with D unclear. With 4 bases removed from V and 5 bases from J, the gap between germline ends came to 12 bases. CDR3 length equals 13 residues. Germline values: CDR1 SGHRS, CDR2 YFSETQ. CDR3 amino acids: CASSGEPQETQYF. DNA of the CDR3: TGCGCCAGCAGCGGGGAACCGCAGGAGACCCAGTACTTC.

The table lists this clonotype with a few counts. The J gene is TRBJ2-3, the V gene TRBV9; D remains unclear. The germline V gene has CDR1 SGDLS and CDR2 YYNGEE. V was cut by 3 bases and J by 2 bases, with 13 bases left in between. This CDR3 has 15 residues. CDR3 DNA: TGTGCCAGCAGCGCGTCGACGGCCCCCACAGATACGCAGTATTTT. Translating gives CASSASTAPTDTQYF.

The V and J genes are TRBV7-9 and TRBJ2-1, with D possibly called TRBD1 or TRBD2 (5 bases each). V was trimmed by 6 bases and J by 2 bases, leaving 14 bases between them. Germline-derived CDR1 and CDR2 are SEHNR and FQNEAQ (reference sequence). CDR3 length equals 15 residues. CDR3 nucleotides: TGTGCCAGCAGGGGACCCTCTGCGCCCTACAATGAGCAGTTCTTC. It is translated as CASRGPSAPYNEQFF.

This clonotype was seen at least ten times. J is TRBJ2-3 and V is TRBV7-2; a weak D match, TRBD2 (7 bases). CDR1 is SGHTA, CDR2 FQGNSA, per germline. This CDR3 has 17 residues. Trimming stripped 1 base from V and 6 bases from J, with 20 bases between. This CDR3 reads CASSLGGGGSGMDTQYF. DNA of the CDR3: TGTGCCAGCAGCTTAGGTGGGGGCGGGAGCGGCATGGATACGCAGTATTTT.

The chain has TRBV20-1 and TRBJ2-1; TRBD2 matches at 11 bases. CDR1 and CDR2 from the germline V gene are DFQATT and SNEGSKA (reference sequence). V gave up 0 bases and J gave up 7 bases; unmatched junction bases: 14. The length of the CDR3 is 18 residues. The CDR3 coding sequence is TGCAGTGCTAGAGATGGGACTAGCGGAGCCGGCCGCTGGAATGAGCAGTTCTTC. This translates into CSARDGTSGAGRWNEQFF.